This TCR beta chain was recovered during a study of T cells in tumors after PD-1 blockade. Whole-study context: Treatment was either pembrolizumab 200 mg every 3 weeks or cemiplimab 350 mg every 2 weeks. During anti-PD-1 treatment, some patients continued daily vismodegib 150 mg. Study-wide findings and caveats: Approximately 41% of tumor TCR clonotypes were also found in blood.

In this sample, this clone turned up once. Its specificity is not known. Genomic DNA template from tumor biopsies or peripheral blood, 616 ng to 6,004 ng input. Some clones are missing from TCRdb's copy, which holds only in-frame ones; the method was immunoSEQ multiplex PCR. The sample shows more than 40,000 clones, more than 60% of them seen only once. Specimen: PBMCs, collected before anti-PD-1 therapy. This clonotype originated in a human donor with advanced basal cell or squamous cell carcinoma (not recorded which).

As DNA, the CDR3 is TGTGCCAGCAGCCAAGATGGGCGGGGAGCGCTTAGCACAGATACGCAGTATTTT. Its translation: CASSQDGRGALSTDTQYF. The chain couples TRBV4-2 to TRBJ2-3; tentative D call: TRBD2 (6 bases). Germline CDR1 and CDR2: LGHNA and YNFKEQ. V was clipped by 0 bases and J by 0 bases, with 16 bases between them. The CDR3 runs to 18 residues.